These T cell receptor beta chains were read from a single sample in a study of cytomegalovirus exposure and HLA in healthy donors. The assay was immunoSEQ multiplex PCR, and TCRdb's table has in-frame clones only and misses some. The sample includes approximately 100,000 clones, 70% to 85% of them seen just once. The specimen was PBMCs. The receptor source for this set is a woman aged 18-29 years in good health and CMV-seropositive. CDR3s include the opening cysteine and the closing phenylalanine or tryptophan. Each record gives: V gene, D gene, clone size, J gene, CDR3 protein, CDR3 DNA. The D gene is left open where the match is weak. Size is omitted from some rows. Given values are once, few, many or a class for expanded clones.

TRBV5-1	.	.	TRBJ2-7	CASSLGGKGYEQYF	TGCGCCAGCAGCTTAGGAGGGAAGGGCTACGAGCAGTACTTC
TRBV10-1	TRBD2	.	TRBJ2-2	CASSNSRQRGGTGELFF	TGCGCCAGCAGCAACTCCCGGCAGCGGGGAGGGACCGGGGAGCTGTTTTTT
TRBV30	.	.	TRBJ2-7	CAWSVLKYEQYF	TGTGCCTGGAGTGTACTGAAGTACGAGCAGTACTTC
TRBV7-2	.	.	TRBJ1-2	CASSLGGRARTSGYTF	TGTGCCAGCAGCTTAGGGGGGAGGGCACGGACGAGTGGCTACACCTTC
TRBV27	TRBD2	.	TRBJ2-1	CASSLKAGAIDEQFF	TGTGCCAGCAGTTTAAAAGCGGGGGCGATTGATGAGCAGTTCTTC
TRBV4-2	TRBD2	.	TRBJ2-1	CASSGTSGNNEQFF	TGTGCCAGCTCCGGGACTAGCGGGAACAATGAGCAGTTCTTC
TRBV19	TRBD1	.	TRBJ1-2	CASSSGQFYGYTF	TGTGCCAGTAGTTCGGGACAGTTCTATGGCTACACCTTC
TRBV4-1	TRBD2	few	TRBJ2-2	CASSQTSGGYTGELFF	TGCGCCAGCAGCCAAACTAGCGGGGGGTACACCGGGGAGCTGTTTTTT
TRBV27	.	.	TRBJ2-7	CASIVGVNEQYF	TGTGCCAGCATAGTCGGGGTCAACGAGCAGTACTTC
TRBV7-3	TRBD2	.	TRBJ2-1	CASSLGLAGLYNEQFF	TGTGCCAGCAGCTTGGGACTAGCGGGACTCTACAATGAGCAGTTCTTC
TRBV10-2	.	.	TRBJ1-6	CASSGQGNSPLHF	TGCGCCAGCAGCGGGCAGGGGAATTCACCCCTCCACTTT
TRBV5-8	.	.	TRBJ2-1	CASSLGGWDNEQFF	TGTGCCAGCAGCCTGGGAGGTTGGGACAATGAGCAGTTCTTC
TRBV9	TRBD1	.	TRBJ1-2	CASSPRPGTGEGYTF	TGTGCCAGCAGCCCCCGTCCCGGGACAGGGGAAGGCTACACCTTC
TRBV30	.	few	TRBJ1-1	CAWSGDSSNTEAFF	TGTGCCTGGAGTGGGGACTCCTCTAACACTGAAGCTTTCTTT
TRBV7-2	.	.	TRBJ1-4	CASSPGVSELFF	TGTGCCAGCAGCCCCGGTGTCTCGGAACTGTTTTTT
TRBV7-2	.	.	TRBJ2-1	CASSSKTSHLEQFF	TGTGCCAGCAGCTCCAAAACTAGTCACCTTGAGCAGTTCTTC
TRBV7-6	TRBD1	.	TRBJ1-1	CASSLGGTVEAFF	TGTGCCAGCAGCTTAGGAGGGACAGTTGAAGCTTTCTTT
TRBV10-3	.	few	TRBJ2-7	CAISEGGYEQYF	TGTGCCATCAGTGAGGGGGGGTACGAGCAGTACTTC
TRBV28	TRBD1	.	TRBJ2-7	CASIGDRGPGFYEQYF	TGTGCCAGCATCGGGGACAGGGGTCCGGGATTCTACGAGCAGTACTTC
TRBV5-1	TRBD1	.	TRBJ2-2	CASGTGTGTGELFF	TGCGCCAGCGGTACCGGGACAGGGACCGGGGAGCTGTTTTTT
TRBV7-3	.	.	TRBJ1-1	CASSLRAGNTEAFF	TGTGCCAGCAGCCTCAGGGCAGGGAACACTGAAGCTTTCTTT
TRBV28	.	.	TRBJ1-5	CAILPGQRNQPQHF	TGTGCCATACTTCCGGGACAACGCAATCAGCCCCAGCATTTT
TRBV2	TRBD2	.	TRBJ2-7	CASSQLAGSSYEQYF	TGTGCCAGCAGCCAACTAGCGGGAAGCTCCTACGAGCAGTACTTC
TRBV2	.	.	TRBJ1-1	CASSVRTDNTEAFF	TGTGCCAGCAGTGTTAGGACAGATAACACTGAAGCTTTCTTT
TRBV2	TRBD2	once	TRBJ2-5	CASSEAGAGKHQETQYF	TGTGCCAGCAGTGAAGCAGGAGCGGGAAAACACCAAGAGACCCAGTACTTC
TRBV6-1	.	.	TRBJ1-5	CASSEGQVHSNQPQHF	TGTGCCAGCAGTGAAGGGCAGGTACATAGCAATCAGCCCCAGCATTTT